This section outlines one T cell receptor beta chain sequence together with its context. The sample comes from a study of blood T cell repertoires in COVID-19. The wider study: The United States, Italy and Spain provided the acute and convalescent COVID-19 samples. Sample material is recorded as cDNA or gDNA derived from T cells, B-cell-depleted T cells, or PBMCs.

In the original workflow: Reference gene primer amplification yielded estimated nucleated cell counts. Generated by immunoSEQ multiplex PCR, the TCRdb table keeps only in-frame clones and is missing some. D and trimming were read from the DNA, whereas the V and J calls and clone size are those reported in that table. The sample lists about 100,000 clones, 65% to 90% occurring once. The CDR3 has 13 residues. Germline values: CDR1 KGHSH, CDR2 LQKENI. V shed 5 bases, J shed 3 bases, and the junction held 2 bases outside the gene matches. The TCR originated in a man in his fifties or sixties with acute or convalescent COVID-19. Sequenced input: peripheral blood. This sequence joins TRBV18 and TRBJ2-5; TRBD1 matches 8 bases. The CDR3 region has the DNA TGTGCCAGCTCAACGACAGGGGAAGAGACCCAGTACTTC. The encoded protein is CASSTTGEETQYF.